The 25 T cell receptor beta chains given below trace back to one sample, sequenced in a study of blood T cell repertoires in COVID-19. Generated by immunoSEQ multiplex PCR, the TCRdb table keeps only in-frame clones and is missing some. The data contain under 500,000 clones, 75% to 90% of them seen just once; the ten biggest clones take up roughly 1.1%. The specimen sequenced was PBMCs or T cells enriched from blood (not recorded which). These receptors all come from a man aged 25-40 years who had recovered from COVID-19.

The CDR3 nucleotides are TGTGCCAGCACCGACGGCAGCGGCGAGCAGTACTTC. Translated: CASTDGSGEQYF. The chain carries TRBV6-5 and TRBJ2-7; D may be TRBD2 (5 bases). Germline V gene lookup returns CDR1 MNHEY and CDR2 SVGAGI. This CDR3 comprises 12 residues. Trimming removed 7 bases from V and 6 bases from J, with 13 bases in between.

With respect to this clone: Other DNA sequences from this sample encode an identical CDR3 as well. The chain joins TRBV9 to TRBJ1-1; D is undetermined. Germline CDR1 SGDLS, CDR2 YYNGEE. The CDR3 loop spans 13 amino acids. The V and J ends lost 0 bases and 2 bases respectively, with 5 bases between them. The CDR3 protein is CASSVALNTEAFF. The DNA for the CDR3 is TGTGCCAGCAGCGTAGCCCTAAACACTGAAGCTTTCTTT.

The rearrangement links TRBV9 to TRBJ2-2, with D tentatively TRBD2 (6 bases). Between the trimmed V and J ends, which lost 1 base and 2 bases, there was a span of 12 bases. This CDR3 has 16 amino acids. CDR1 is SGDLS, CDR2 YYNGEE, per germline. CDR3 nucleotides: TGTGCCAGCAGCGTACACTCCGGGACTAACACCGGGGAGCTGTTTTTT. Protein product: CASSVHSGTNTGELFF.

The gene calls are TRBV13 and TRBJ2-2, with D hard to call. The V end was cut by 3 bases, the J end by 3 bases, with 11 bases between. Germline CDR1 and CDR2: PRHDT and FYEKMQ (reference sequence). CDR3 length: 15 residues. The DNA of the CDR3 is TGTGCCAGCAGCTTGCTGGCAGATGACACCGGGGAGCTGTTTTTT. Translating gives CASSLLADDTGELFF.

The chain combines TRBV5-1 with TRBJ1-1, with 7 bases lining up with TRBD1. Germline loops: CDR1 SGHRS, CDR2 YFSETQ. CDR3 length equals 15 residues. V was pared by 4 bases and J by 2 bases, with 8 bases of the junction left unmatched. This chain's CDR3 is CASSTSDRPNTEAFF. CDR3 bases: TGCGCCAGCAGCACCTCGGACAGGCCCAACACTGAAGCTTTCTTT.

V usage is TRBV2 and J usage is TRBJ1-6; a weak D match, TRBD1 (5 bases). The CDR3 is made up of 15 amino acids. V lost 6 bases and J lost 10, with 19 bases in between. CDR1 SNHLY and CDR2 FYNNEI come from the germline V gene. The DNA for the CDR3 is TGTGCCAGCAGCGCCCGACAGTCTCCCGAGTCACCCCTCCACTTT. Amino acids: CASSARQSPESPLHF.

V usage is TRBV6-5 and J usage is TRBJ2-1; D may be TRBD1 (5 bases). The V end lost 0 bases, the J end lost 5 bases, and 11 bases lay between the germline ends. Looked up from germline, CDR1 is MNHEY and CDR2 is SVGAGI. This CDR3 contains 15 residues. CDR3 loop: CASSYSISGNNEQFF. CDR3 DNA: TGTGCCAGCAGTTACTCGATTTCAGGGAACAATGAGCAGTTCTTC.

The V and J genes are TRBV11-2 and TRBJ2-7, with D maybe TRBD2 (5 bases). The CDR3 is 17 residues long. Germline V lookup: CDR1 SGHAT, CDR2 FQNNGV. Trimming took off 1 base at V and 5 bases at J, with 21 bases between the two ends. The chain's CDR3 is CASSLGTRWENAHEQYF. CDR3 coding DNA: TGTGCCAGCAGCTTAGGGACCCGCTGGGAGAATGCCCACGAGCAGTACTTC.

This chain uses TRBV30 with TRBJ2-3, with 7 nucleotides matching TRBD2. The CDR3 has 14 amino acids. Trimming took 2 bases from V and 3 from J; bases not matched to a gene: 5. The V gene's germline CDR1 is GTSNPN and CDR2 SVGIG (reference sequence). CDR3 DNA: TGTGCCTGGAGTTTGACGGGAGGTACAGATACGCAGTATTTT. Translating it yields CAWSLTGGTDTQYF.

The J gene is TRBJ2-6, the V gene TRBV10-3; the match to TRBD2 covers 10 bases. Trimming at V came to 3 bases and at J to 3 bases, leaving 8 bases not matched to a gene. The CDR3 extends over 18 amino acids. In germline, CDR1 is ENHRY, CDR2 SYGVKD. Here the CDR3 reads CAISDPSGRAFGANVLTF. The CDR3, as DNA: TGTGCCATCAGTGATCCAAGCGGGAGGGCCTTTGGGGCCAACGTCCTGACTTTC.

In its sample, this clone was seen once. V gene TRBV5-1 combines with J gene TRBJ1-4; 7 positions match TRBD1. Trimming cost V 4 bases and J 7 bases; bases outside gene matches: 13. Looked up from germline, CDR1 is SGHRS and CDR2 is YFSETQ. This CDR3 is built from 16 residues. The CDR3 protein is CASSDSRQGGGEKLFF. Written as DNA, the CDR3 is TGCGCCAGCAGCGACTCCCGACAGGGAGGAGGTGAAAAACTGTTTTTT.

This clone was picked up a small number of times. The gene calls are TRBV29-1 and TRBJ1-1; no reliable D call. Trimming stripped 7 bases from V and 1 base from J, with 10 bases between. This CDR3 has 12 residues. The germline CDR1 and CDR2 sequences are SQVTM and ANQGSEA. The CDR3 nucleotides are TGCAGCGCTTTCTGGAGGAACACTGAAGCTTTCTTT. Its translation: CSAFWRNTEAFF.

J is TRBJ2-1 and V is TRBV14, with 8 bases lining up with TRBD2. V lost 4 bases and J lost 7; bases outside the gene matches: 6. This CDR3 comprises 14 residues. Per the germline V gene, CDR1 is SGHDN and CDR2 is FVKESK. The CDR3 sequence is CASSPGGGWNEQFF. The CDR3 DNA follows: TGTGCCAGCAGCCCCGGGGGGGGGTGGAATGAGCAGTTCTTC.

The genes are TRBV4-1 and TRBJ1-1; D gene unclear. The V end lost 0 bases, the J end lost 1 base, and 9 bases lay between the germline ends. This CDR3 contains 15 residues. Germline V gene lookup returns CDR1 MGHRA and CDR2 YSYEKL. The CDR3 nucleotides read TGCGCCAGCAGCCAAGATTATCCCGGGAACACTGAAGCTTTCTTT. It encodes CASSQDYPGNTEAFF.

CDR3 loop: CASSLNLLGGMHEQYF. The CDR3 DNA follows: TGTGCCAGCAGCTTGAATCTATTGGGGGGTATGCACGAGCAGTACTTC. The chain carries TRBV5-4 and TRBJ2-7, with a tentative D call TRBD2 (6 bases). The CDR3 is 16 amino acids. The ends were cut back, 1 base at V and 5 bases at J, with 19 bases in the middle. Germline-derived CDR1 and CDR2 are SGHNT and YYREEE (reference sequence).

CDR3 sequence reads: CASSIFQGVRDQPQHF. The CDR3 DNA reads as TGTGCCAGTAGTATCTTTCAGGGGGTAAGGGATCAGCCCCAGCATTTT. The gene calls are TRBV19 and TRBJ1-5; 7 positions match TRBD1. The CDR3 has 16 residues. V gave up 3 bases and J gave up 5 bases; unmatched junction bases: 10. Germline lookup yields CDR1 LNHDA and CDR2 SQIVND (reference sequence).

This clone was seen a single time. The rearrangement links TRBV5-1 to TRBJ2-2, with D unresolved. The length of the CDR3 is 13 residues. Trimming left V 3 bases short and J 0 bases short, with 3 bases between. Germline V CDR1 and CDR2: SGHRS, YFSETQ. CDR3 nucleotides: TGCGCCAGCAGCTCTACGAACACCGGGGAGCTGTTTTTT. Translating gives CASSSTNTGELFF. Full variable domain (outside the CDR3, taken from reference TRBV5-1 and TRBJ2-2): KAGVTQTPRYLIKTRGQQVTLSCSPISGHRSVSWYQQTPGQGLQFLFEYFSETQRNKGNFPGRFSGRQFSNSRSEMNVSTLELGDSALYLCASSSTNTGELFFGEGSRLTVL.

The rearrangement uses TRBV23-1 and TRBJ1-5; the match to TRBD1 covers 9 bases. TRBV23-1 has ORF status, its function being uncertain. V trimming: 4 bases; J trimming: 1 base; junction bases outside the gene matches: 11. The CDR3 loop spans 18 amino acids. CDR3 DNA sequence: TGCGCCAGCAGTCCTACGCCCGGGACAGGGTTAAGCAATCAGCCCCAGCATTTT. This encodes CASSPTPGTGLSNQPQHF.

This chain's CDR3 is CASSQGWQIRGYTF. The DNA for the CDR3 is TGTGCCAGCAGCCAAGGCTGGCAGATCCGAGGCTACACCTTC. The chain is built from TRBV14 and TRBJ1-2; no definite D call. Germline CDR1 SGHDN, CDR2 FVKESK. V dropped 1 base and J dropped 8 bases, with 14 bases sitting between them. This CDR3 has 14 amino acids.

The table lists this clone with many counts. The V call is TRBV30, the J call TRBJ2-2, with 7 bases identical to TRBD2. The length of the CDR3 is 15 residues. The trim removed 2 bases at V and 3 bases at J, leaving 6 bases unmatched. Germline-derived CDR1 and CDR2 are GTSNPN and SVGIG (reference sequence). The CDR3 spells CAWSPGGRDTGELFF. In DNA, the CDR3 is TGTGCCTGGAGTCCCGGTGGGAGGGACACCGGGGAGCTGTTTTTT.

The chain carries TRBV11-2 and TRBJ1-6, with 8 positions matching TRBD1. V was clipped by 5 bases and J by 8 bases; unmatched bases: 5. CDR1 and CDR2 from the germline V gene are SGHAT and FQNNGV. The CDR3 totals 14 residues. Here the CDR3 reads CASSPGQGYSPLHF. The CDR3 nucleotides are TGTGCCAGCAGCCCTGGACAGGGTTATTCACCCCTCCACTTT.

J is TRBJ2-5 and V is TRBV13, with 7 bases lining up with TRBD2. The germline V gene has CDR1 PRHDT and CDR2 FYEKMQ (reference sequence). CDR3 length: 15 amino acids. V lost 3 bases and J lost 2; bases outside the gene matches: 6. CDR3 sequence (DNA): TGTGCCAGCAGCTTTGGGGGGGAGGGACAAGAGACCCAGTACTTC. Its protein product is CASSFGGEGQETQYF. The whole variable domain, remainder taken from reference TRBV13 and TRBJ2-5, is AAGVIQSPRHLIKEKRETATLKCYPIPRHDTVYWYQQGPGQDPQFLISFYEKMQSDKGSIPDRFSAQQFSDYHSELNMSSLELGDSALYFCASSFGGEGQETQYFGPGTRLLVL.

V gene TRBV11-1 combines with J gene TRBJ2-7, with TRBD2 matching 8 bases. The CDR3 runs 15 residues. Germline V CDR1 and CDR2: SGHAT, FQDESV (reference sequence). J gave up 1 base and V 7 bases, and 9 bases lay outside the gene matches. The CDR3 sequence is CASTGGDTLSYEQYF. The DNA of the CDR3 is TGTGCCAGCACCGGGGGGGACACACTATCCTACGAGCAGTACTTC.

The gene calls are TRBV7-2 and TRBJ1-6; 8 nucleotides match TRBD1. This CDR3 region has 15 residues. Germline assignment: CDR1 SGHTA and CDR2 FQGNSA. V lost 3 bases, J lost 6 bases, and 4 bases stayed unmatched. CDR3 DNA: TGTGCCAGCAGCTTCAGGACAGGGCCTAATTCACCCCTCCACTTT. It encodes CASSFRTGPNSPLHF.

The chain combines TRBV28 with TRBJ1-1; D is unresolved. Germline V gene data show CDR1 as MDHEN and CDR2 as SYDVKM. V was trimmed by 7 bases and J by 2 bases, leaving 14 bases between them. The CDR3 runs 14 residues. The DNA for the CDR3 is TGTGCCAGCACCGTGGGCCCGCACAACACTGAAGCTTTCTTT. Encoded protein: CASTVGPHNTEAFF.